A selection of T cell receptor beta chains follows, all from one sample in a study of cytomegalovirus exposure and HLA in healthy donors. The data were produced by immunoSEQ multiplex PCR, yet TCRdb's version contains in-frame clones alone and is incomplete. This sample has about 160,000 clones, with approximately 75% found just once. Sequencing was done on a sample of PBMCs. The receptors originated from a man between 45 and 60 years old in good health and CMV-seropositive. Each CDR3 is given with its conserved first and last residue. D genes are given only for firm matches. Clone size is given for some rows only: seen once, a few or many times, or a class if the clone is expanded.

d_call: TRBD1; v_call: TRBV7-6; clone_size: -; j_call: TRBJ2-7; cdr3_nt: TGTGCCAGCAGCAGCTTACAGGGGAGCGAGCAGTACTTC; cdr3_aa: CASSSLQGSEQYF
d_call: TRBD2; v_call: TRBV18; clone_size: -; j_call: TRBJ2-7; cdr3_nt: TGCGCCAGCTCACCATCCACCGGGGGGGCCTACGAGCAGTACTTC; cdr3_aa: CASSPSTGGAYEQYF
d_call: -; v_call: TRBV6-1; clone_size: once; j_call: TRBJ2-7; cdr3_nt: TGTGCCAGCAGTGAAGCGGGGGCGGTACTTACGGGAGAGCAGTACTTC; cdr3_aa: CASSEAGAVLTGEQYF
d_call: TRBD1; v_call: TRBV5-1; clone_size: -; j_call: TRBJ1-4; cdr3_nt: TGCGCCAGCAGCTTGGCCCCTGCCGGGACAGGAGGTGAAAAACTGTTTTTT; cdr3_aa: CASSLAPAGTGGEKLFF
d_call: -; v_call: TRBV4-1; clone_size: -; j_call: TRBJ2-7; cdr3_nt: TGCGCCAGCAGCCAAGTGTGGGGCATGGGAATCACCTACGAGCAGTACTTC; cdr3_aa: CASSQVWGMGITYEQYF
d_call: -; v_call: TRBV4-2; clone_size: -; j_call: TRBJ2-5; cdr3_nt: TGTGCCAGCAGCCAAGTTTTCCAGGAGACCCAGTACTTC; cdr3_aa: CASSQVFQETQYF
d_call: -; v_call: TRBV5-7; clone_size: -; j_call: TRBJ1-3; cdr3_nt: TGTGCCAGCAGCTGGGGACTCATCGTGAGCTCTGGAAACACCATATATTTT; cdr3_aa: CASSWGLIVSSGNTIYF
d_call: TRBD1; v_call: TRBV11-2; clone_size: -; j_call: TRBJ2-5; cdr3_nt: TGTGCCAGCAGCTTGGGACAGGGGGGGGAGACCCAGTACTTC; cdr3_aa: CASSLGQGGETQYF
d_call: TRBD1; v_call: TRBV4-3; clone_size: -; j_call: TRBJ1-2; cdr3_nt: TGCGCCAGCAGCCAGGCCGGGACAGGGGACTATGGCTACACCTTC; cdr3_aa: CASSQAGTGDYGYTF
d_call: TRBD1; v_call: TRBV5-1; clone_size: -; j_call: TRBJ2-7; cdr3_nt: TGCGCCAGCAGCTTGGCCCTCACAGGGGAACTACCCTACGAGCAGTACTTC; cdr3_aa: CASSLALTGELPYEQYF
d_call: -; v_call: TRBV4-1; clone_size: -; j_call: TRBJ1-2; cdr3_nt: TGCGCCAGCAGCCAAGAGTCGACTTCCTATGGCTACACCTTC; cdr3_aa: CASSQESTSYGYTF
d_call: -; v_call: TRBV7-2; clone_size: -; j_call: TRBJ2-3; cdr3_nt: TGTGCCAGCAGCTCCGGGAATACGCAGTATTTT; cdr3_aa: CASSSGNTQYF
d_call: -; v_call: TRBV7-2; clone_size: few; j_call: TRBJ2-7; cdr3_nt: TGTGCCAGCAGCCGCTCCTACGAGCAGTACTTC; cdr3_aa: CASSRSYEQYF
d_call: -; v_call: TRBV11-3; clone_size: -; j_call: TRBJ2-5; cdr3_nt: TGTGCCAGCAGCCTTGGACAGCAAGAGACCCAGTACTTC; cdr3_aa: CASSLGQQETQYF
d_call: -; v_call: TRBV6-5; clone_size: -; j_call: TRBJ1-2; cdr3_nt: TGTGCCAGCAGTTACTCATTGCACGGTTCTTATGGCTACACCTTC; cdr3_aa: CASSYSLHGSYGYTF
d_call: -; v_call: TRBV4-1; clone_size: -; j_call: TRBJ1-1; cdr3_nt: TGCGCCAGCAGCCAAGATTGGTTTCAGGGAAACACTGAAGCTTTCTTT; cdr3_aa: CASSQDWFQGNTEAFF
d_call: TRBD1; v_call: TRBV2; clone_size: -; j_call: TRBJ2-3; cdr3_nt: TGTGCCAGCAGTGAACAGGGGGCACGCACAGATACGCAGTATTTT; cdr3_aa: CASSEQGARTDTQYF
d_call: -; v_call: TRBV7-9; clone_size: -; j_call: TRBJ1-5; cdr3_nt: TGTGCCAGCAGCTCCTCGACAGGCAATCAGCCCCAGCATTTT; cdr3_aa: CASSSSTGNQPQHF
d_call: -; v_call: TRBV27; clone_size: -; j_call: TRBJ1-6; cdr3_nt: TGTGCCAGCAGTTTGAGGCTCAATAATTCACCCCTCCACTTT; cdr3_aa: CASSLRLNNSPLHF
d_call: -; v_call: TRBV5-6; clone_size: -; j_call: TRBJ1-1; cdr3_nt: TGTGCCAGCAGCTTGGCAGGGTCGTATTTCGTGAACACTGAAGCTTTCTTT; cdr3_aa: CASSLAGSYFVNTEAFF
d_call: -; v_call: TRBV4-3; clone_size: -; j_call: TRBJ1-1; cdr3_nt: TGCGCCAGCAGCCAAGAGAGTATCTACACTGAAGCTTTCTTT; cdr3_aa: CASSQESIYTEAFF
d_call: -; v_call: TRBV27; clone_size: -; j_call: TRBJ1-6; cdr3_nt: TGTGCCAGCAGTTTATCAGCACAGATCGCGTCACCCCTCCACTTT; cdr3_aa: CASSLSAQIASPLHF
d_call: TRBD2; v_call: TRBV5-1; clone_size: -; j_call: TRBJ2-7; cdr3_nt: TGCGCCAGCAAGGGAGAGGTAGCGGGCTCCTACGAGCAGTACTTC; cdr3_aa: CASKGEVAGSYEQYF
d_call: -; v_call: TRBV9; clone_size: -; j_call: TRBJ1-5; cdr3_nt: TGTGCCAGCAGCGTAAAGCCCCCGTTCAGGGGCTCGAAACATAGCAATCAGCCCCAGCATTTT; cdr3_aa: CASSVKPPFRGSKHSNQPQHF
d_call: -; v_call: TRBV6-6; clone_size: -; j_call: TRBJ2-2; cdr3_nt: TGTGCCAGCAGTTACTCGGCACGCACCGGGGAGCTGTTTTTT; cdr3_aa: CASSYSARTGELFF
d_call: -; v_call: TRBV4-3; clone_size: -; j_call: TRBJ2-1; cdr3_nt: TGCGCCAGCAGCCAAGATGACCGGGGAACCTACAATGAGCAGTTCTTC; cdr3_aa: CASSQDDRGTYNEQFF
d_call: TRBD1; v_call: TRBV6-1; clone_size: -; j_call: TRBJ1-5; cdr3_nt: TGTGCCAGCAGCGAACCGGGACAGGGGGCTATTCAGCCCCAGCATTTT; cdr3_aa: CASSEPGQGAIQPQHF
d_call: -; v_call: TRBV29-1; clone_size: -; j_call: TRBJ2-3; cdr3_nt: TGCAGCGTTGAAGCTCCGGGAGCTACAGATACGCAGTATTTT; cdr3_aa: CSVEAPGATDTQYF
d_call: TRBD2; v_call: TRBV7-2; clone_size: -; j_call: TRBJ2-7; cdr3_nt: TGTGCCAGCAGCTTAGCGGGTCGCGGGGGATCCTACGAGCAGTACTTC; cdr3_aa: CASSLAGRGGSYEQYF
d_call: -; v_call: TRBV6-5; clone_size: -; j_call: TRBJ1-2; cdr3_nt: TGTGCCAGCAGTTACCGGGGAGTGAGCTATGGCTACACCTTC; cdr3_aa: CASSYRGVSYGYTF
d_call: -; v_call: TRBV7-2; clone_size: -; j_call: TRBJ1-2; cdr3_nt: TGTGCCAGCAGCCCCAGGGGTGGTGATGGCTACACCTTC; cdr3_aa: CASSPRGGDGYTF
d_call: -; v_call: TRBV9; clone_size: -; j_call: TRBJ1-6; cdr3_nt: TGTGCCAGCAGCGTAGAGGACATCCCCTCCTATAATTCACCCCTCCACTTT; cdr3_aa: CASSVEDIPSYNSPLHF
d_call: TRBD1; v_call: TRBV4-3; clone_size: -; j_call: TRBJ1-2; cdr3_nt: TGCGCCAGCAGCCCTCGACAGGGGGATTCCTATGGCTACACCTTC; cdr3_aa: CASSPRQGDSYGYTF
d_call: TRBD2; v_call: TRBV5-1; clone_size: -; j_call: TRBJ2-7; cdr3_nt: TGCGCCAGCAGCGGGGGGGACTCCTACGAGCAGTACTTC; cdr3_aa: CASSGGDSYEQYF
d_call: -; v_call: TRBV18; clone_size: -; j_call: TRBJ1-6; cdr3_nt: TGTGCCAGCTCGGCCGGCAGGGAGGCCTATAATTCACCCCTCCACTTT; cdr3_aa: CASSAGREAYNSPLHF
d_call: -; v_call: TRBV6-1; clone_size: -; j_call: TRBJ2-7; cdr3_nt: TGTGCCAGCAGTGAGGCCAACTCCTACGAGCAGTACTTC; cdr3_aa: CASSEANSYEQYF
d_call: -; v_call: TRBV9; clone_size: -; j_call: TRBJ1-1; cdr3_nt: TGTGCCAGCAGCGTAGTTCACAGGTATGACACTGAAGCTTTCTTT; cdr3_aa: CASSVVHRYDTEAFF
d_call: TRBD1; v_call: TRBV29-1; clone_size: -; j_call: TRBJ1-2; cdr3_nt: TGCAGCGCCTCGGGACAGGCGGATGGCTACACCTTC; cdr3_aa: CSASGQADGYTF
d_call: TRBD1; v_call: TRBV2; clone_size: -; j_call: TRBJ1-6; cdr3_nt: TGTGCCACGATAGGAGACAGGGGTAATTCACCCCTCCACTTT; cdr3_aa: CATIGDRGNSPLHF
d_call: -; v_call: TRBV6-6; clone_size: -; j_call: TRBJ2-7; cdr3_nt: TGTGCCAGCAGCCCCGAGGCCGAGCAGTACTTC; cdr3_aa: CASSPEAEQYF
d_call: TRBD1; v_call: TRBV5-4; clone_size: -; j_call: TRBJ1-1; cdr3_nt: TGTGCCAGCAGCTCCCGGGACAGGGGGCCGTGGACTGAAGCTTTCTTT; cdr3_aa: CASSSRDRGPWTEAFF
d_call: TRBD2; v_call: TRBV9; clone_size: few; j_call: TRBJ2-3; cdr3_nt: TGTGCCAGCAGCGTGGGACTAGCAGCAGATACGCAGTATTTT; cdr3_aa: CASSVGLAADTQYF